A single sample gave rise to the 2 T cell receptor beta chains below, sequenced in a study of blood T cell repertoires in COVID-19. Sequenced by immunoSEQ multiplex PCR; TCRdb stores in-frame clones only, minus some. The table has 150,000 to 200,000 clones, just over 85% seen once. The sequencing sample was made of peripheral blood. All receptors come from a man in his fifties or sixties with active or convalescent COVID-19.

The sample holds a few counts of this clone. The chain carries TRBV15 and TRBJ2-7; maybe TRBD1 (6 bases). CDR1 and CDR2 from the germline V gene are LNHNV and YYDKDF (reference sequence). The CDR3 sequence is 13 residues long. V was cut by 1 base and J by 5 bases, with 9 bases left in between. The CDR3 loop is CATSRVQGHEQYF. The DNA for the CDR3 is TGTGCCACCAGCAGAGTACAGGGTCACGAGCAGTACTTC.

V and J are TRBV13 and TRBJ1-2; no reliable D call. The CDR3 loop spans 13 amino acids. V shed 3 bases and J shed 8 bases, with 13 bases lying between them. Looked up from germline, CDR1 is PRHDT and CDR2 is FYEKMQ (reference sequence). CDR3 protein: CASSFLSGNGYTF. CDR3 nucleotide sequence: TGTGCCAGCAGCTTTCTGTCAGGTAACGGCTACACCTTC.